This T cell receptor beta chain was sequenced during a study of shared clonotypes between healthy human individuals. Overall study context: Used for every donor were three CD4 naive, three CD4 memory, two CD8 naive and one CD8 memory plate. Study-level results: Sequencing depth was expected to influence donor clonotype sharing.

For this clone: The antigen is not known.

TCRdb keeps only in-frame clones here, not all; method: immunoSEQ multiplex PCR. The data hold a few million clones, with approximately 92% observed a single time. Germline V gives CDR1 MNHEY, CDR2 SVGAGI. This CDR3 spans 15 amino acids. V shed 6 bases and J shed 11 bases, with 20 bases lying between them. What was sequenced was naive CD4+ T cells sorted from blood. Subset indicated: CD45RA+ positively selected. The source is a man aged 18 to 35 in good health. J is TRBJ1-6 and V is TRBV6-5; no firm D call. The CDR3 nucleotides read TGTGCCAGCAGACCTCAGGCGGCCTCGGTAGCACCCCTCCACTTT. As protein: CASRPQAASVAPLHF.